This record looks at one T cell receptor (beta chain) sequence and its context. What it binds is not known. This sample was taken from a study of T cell responses to AZD1222 COVID-19 vaccine. Overall study results and limits: Two doses of AZD1222 preceded a rise in Spike-specific TCR breadth and depth. AZD1222 recipients seropositive at baseline numbered only 6 or 7. Most donors were white British, females outnumbered males, and clonal diversity was possibly underestimated.

Trimming took 7 bases from V and 7 from J; bases not matched to a gene: 8. The germline V gene encodes CDR1 SQVTM and CDR2 ANQGSEA. There are 14 residues in the CDR3. TCRdb's copy holds only in-frame clones and misses some; the assay was immunoSEQ multiplex PCR. The sample includes approximately 100,000 clones, about 82% seen only once; the top ten take under 1.5%. The source was peripheral blood, collected on day 0 of AZD1222 vaccination. This TCR was sampled from an adult in good health. This chain connects TRBV29-1 to TRBJ1-6; 9 bases fit TRBD1. The CDR3 DNA reads as TGCAGCGCTAGGGGACAGGGTGGGAATTCACCCCTCCACTTT. Protein: CSARGQGGNSPLHF.